What follows describes a single TCR beta chain. V lost 5 bases and J 7 bases, leaving 10 bases between the germline ends. Germline-derived CDR1 and CDR2 are PRHDT and FYEKMQ (reference sequence). This CDR3 comprises 12 residues. It was 250 to 350 ng DNA, 25,000 to 35,000 T cell genomes, that went into each replicate PCR of unsorted PBMC. Measured with immunoSEQ multiplex PCR; TCRdb has only the in-frame clones, and not every one. The sample includes fewer than 550,000 clones, about 75% of them seen just once. This specimen belongs to a study of shared clonotypes between healthy human individuals. This chain uses TRBV13 with TRBJ2-3; D remains ambiguous. This sequence originates from a woman between 40 and 50 years old in good health. Some clones in this sample may be carry-over from other donors' samples. The source material was PBMCs. CDR3 in DNA: TGTGCCAGCAGCCTACCCAGGAATACGCAGTATTTT. It translates to CASSLPRNTQYF.